The 14 T cell receptor beta chains listed next were all sequenced from one sample in a study of shared clonotypes between healthy human individuals (dated by TCRdb to about 2020). Libraries were prepared through the immunoSEQ multiplex PCR assay. Here the immuneACCESS table is served through TCRdb, limited to in-frame sequences with V and J called. Missing clones are a known gap in these copies; in checked studies unresolved V genes cover under half, and the rest lacks a known reason. The sample records roughly 500,000 clones, 90% to 97% of which are singletons. Clones ranked in the top ten supply about 0.057% of the sample. Sequenced sample: naive CD4+ T cells sorted from blood. Taken with the paper, the label for cell subset or site translates to: CD45RA+ positively selected. The receptors stem from a woman aged 25-40 years in good health.

The chain couples TRBV7-8 to TRBJ2-3; D is unresolved. Trimming took off 2 bases at V and 0 bases at J, with 9 bases between the two ends. The CDR3 consists of 15 residues. CDR1 and CDR2 (germline): SGHVS, FQNEAQ. CDR3 in DNA: TGTGCCAGCAGCTTACAGAGGTCTAGCACAGATACGCAGTATTTT. As protein: CASSLQRSSTDTQYF.

The J gene is TRBJ2-5, the V gene TRBV5-1, with D unclear. The germline CDR1 and CDR2 sequences are SGHRS and YFSETQ. The V and J ends lost 2 bases and 4 bases respectively, with 15 bases between them. This CDR3 is built from 15 residues. CDR3: CASSLQSRFAETQYF. CDR3 in DNA: TGCGCCAGCAGCTTACAGTCCAGATTTGCAGAGACCCAGTACTTC.

The chain is built from TRBV27 and TRBJ2-7, with D maybe TRBD1 (6 bases). CDR3 length equals 15 residues. Looked up from germline, CDR1 is MNHEY and CDR2 is SMNVEV (reference sequence). Between the trimmed V and J ends, which lost 4 bases and 6 bases, there was a span of 19 bases. The CDR3 nucleotides are TGTGCCAGCAGTTCCCCGGGACAAGGGGTTCGCGAGCAGTACTTC. This sequence encodes CASSSPGQGVREQYF.

Here the CDR3 DNA reads TGTGCCAGCAGTGAACGGGGAATAAACATTCAGTACTTC. It is translated as CASSERGINIQYF. The chain uses TRBV2 and TRBJ2-4; D may be TRBD2 (5 bases). The CDR3 contains 13 residues. Trimming cost V 2 bases and J 6 bases, with 8 bases left between them. In germline, CDR1 is SNHLY, CDR2 FYNNEI.

This clone appeared a single time. This sequence joins TRBV5-1 and TRBJ2-5, with a weak D call TRBD1 (7 bases). The CDR3 covers 15 residues. Deletions cut 4 bases from V and 5 bases from J, with 18 bases between. CDR1 and CDR2 from the germline V gene are SGHRS and YFSETQ. The CDR3 is CASSLIQGSGETQYF. CDR3 sequence (DNA): TGCGCCAGCAGCCTCATACAGGGGAGCGGGGAGACCCAGTACTTC.

The rearrangement uses TRBV28 and TRBJ1-1; 9 bases are shared with TRBD1. The CDR3 runs to 13 residues. In germline, CDR1 is MDHEN, CDR2 SYDVKM. The J segment lost 4 bases and the V segment lost 6 bases, leaving 3 bases of the junction unmatched. The CDR3 coding sequence is TGTGCCAGCAGGGGGACAGGGCTCACTGAAGCTTTCTTT. Its translation: CASRGTGLTEAFF.

The rearrangement uses TRBV5-5 and TRBJ2-7; D possibly matches TRBD1 or TRBD2 (5 bases each). Germline lookup yields CDR1 SGHKS and CDR2 YYEKEE (reference sequence). Between the trimmed V and J ends, which lost 1 base and 0 bases, there was a span of 14 bases. This CDR3 has 16 residues. CDR3 DNA sequence: TGTGCCAGCAGCTTGTTCCCGGGACGAAGCTCCTACGAGCAGTACTTC. Its protein is CASSLFPGRSSYEQYF.

Here the CDR3 DNA reads TGTGCCAGCAGCAAAGAAGATGGACTAGCGGGAGTCCTTGCAGATACGCAGTATTTT. Translating gives CASSKEDGLAGVLADTQYF. The chain combines TRBV21-1 with TRBJ2-3; the table assigns TRBD2, which was not confirmed against the DNA. TRBV21-1 is designated a pseudogene. The CDR3 has 19 amino acids.

This chain uses TRBV11-2 with TRBJ1-2; D remains ambiguous. CDR1 and CDR2 from the germline V gene are SGHAT and FQNNGV. CDR3 length: 13 residues. V lost 3 bases, J lost 8 bases, and 13 bases lay in between. The chain's CDR3 is CASSLSTSAGYTF. CDR3 nucleotides: TGTGCCAGCAGCTTGAGCACTTCGGCCGGCTACACCTTC. The full variable domain, rest sourced from reference TRBV11-2 and TRBJ1-2, is EAGVAQSPRYKIIEKRQSVAFWCNPISGHATLYWYQQILGQGPKLLIQFQNNGVVDDSQLPKDRFSAERLKGVDSTLKIQPAKLEDSAVYLCASSLSTSAGYTFGSGTRLTVV.

V gene TRBV5-6 combines with J gene TRBJ1-5; D is uncertain. The CDR3 spans 19 residues. CDR1 and CDR2 (germline): SGHDT, YYEEEE. The V and J ends lost 0 bases and 0 bases respectively, with 19 bases between them. DNA for the CDR3: TGTGCCAGCAGCTTGGGGGGTGACTGGCTAGAGTATAGCAATCAGCCCCAGCATTTT. The encoded protein is CASSLGGDWLEYSNQPQHF.

The chain is built from TRBV9 and TRBJ2-1; 10 bases are shared with TRBD2. The CDR3 loop spans 17 amino acids. Germline V gives CDR1 SGDLS, CDR2 YYNGEE. V was clipped by 0 bases and J by 10 bases; unmatched bases: 13. The CDR3, as DNA: TGTGCCAGCAGCGTAGGAGATTTGGCTAGCGGGAGCGGGGAGCAGTTCTTC. Its translation is CASSVGDLASGSGEQFF.

The chain joins TRBV4-2 to TRBJ2-1; D unclear. The CDR3 contains 13 residues. CDR1 and CDR2 (germline): LGHNA, YNFKEQ. Trimming stripped 0 bases from V and 8 bases from J, with 8 bases between. The CDR3 loop reads CASSQEGRHEQFF. As DNA, the CDR3 is TGTGCCAGCAGCCAAGAAGGGCGTCATGAGCAGTTCTTC.

The rearrangement joins TRBV18 to TRBJ2-5; a possible D gene is TRBD2 (7 bases). The CDR3 spans 18 residues. In germline, CDR1 is KGHSH, CDR2 LQKENI. V was pared by 3 bases and J by 5 bases, with 25 bases between. The CDR3 here is CASSPVTGTGTGGETQYF. CDR3 DNA: TGTGCCAGCTCACCGGTGACAGGAACCGGGACCGGGGGGGAGACCCAGTACTTC.

The genes are TRBV7-2 and TRBJ1-6; D might be TRBD1 (5 bases). The CDR3 has 13 amino acids. Germline V CDR1 and CDR2: SGHTA, FQGNSA. Trimming removed 5 bases at V and 13 bases at J, with 15 bases between. The CDR3: CASSPSPGVPLHF. CDR3 coding DNA: TGTGCCAGCAGCCCCTCTCCGGGGGTTCCCCTCCACTTT. Based on the CDR3 plus reference TRBV7-2 and TRBJ1-6, the full variable domain is GAGVSQSPSNKVTEKGKDVELRCDPISGHTALYWYRQSLGQGLEFLIYFQGNSAPDKSGLPSDRFSAERTGGSVSTLTIQRTQQEDSAVYLCASSPSPGVPLHFGNGTRLTVT.